Presented here are 2 T cell receptor beta chains from one specimen sequenced in a study of T cell changes during pregnancy in multiple sclerosis. The table came from immunoSEQ multiplex PCR; TCRdb's copy has only in-frame clones and leaves some out. The sample shows about 24,000 clones, roughly 88% of them seen only once. The specimen comprised CD8+ T cells from peripheral blood mononuclear cells, sampled in the first trimester of pregnancy. These receptors all stem from a female donor in good health, enrolled as a control in a pregnancy study.

V and J are TRBV5-6 and TRBJ1-2, with D tentatively TRBD1 (5 bases). V was cut by 4 bases and J by 2 bases, with 9 bases left in between. Germline V gives CDR1 SGHDT, CDR2 YYEEEE. This CDR3 spans 13 amino acids. Here the CDR3 reads CASSSGGNYGYTF. DNA for the CDR3: TGTGCCAGCAGCAGCGGGGGGAACTATGGCTACACCTTC.

This rearrangement joins TRBV7-8 to TRBJ2-1; 9 positions agree with TRBD2. This CDR3 has 16 amino acids. V gave up 8 bases and J gave up 1 base; unmatched junction bases: 9. Germline lookup yields CDR1 SGHVS and CDR2 FQNEAQ. This CDR3 is CASGPLAGGSYNEQFF. The CDR3 nucleotides are TGTGCCAGCGGGCCTCTTGCGGGGGGGTCCTACAATGAGCAGTTCTTC. The full variable domain, in which reference TRBV7-8 and TRBJ2-1 provide the parts outside the CDR3, is GAGVSQSPRYKVAKRGQDVALRCDPISGHVSLFWYQQALGQGPEFLTYFQNEAQLDKSGLPSDRFFAERPEGSVSTLKIQRTQQEDSAVYLCASGPLAGGSYNEQFFGPGTRLTVL.